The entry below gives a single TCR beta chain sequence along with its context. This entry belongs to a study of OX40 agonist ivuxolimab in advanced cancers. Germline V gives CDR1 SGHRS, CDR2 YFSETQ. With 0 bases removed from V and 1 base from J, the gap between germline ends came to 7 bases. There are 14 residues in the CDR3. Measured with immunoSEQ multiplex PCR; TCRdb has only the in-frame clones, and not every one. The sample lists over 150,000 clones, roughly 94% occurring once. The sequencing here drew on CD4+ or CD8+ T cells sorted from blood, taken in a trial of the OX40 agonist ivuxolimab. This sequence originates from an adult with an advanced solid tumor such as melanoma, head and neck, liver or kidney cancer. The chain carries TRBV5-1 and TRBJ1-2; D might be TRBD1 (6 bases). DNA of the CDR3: TGCGCCAGCAGCTTGGTGGACAGTAACTATGGCTACACCTTC. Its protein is CASSLVDSNYGYTF.